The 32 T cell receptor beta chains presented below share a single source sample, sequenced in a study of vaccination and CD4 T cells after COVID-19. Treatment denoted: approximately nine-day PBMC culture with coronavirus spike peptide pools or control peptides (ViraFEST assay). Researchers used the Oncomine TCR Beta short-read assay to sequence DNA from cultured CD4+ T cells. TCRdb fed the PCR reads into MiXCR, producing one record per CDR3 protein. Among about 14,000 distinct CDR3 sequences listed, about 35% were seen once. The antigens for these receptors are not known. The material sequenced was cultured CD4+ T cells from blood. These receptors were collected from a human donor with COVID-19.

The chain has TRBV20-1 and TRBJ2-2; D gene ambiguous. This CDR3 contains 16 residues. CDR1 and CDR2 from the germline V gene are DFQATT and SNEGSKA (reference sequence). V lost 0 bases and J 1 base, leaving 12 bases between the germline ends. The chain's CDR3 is CSAREREIGNTGELFF. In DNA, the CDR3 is TGCAGTGCTAGAGAGAGAGAAATTGGGAACACCGGGGAGCTGTTTTTT.

CDR3 DNA sequence: TGTGCCAGCAGCTTAGGGGCTGGAGGGGGGAACACTGAAGCTTTCTTT. It encodes CASSLGAGGGNTEAFF. V and J are TRBV11-2 and TRBJ1-1, with a possible D match to TRBD1 (6 bases). This CDR3 has 16 amino acids. V lost 1 base and J 1 base, leaving 13 bases between the germline ends. Per the germline V gene, CDR1 is SGHAT and CDR2 is FQNNGV.

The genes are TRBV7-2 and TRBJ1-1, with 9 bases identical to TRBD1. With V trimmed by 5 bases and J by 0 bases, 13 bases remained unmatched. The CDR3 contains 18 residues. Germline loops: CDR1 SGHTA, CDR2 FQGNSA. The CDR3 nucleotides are TGTGCCAGCAGCCTTAGATCGGGGACAGGGAGACTGAACACTGAAGCTTTCTTT. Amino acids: CASSLRSGTGRLNTEAFF.

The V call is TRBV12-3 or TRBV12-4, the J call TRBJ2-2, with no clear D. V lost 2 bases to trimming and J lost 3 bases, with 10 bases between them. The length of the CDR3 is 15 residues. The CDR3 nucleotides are TGTGCCAGCAGTTTAACGTCCGTCCACACCGGGGAGCTGTTTTTT. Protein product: CASSLTSVHTGELFF.

The CDR3 bases are TGCAGTGCTAGAGATTGGGCAGGGAGGAACACTGAAGCTTTCTTT. Translating it yields CSARDWAGRNTEAFF. The rearrangement joins TRBV20-1 to TRBJ1-1, with D perhaps TRBD1 (5 bases). This CDR3 region has 15 residues. Trimming stripped 0 bases from V and 1 base from J, with 12 bases between. Germline CDR1 reads DFQATT; CDR2 reads SNEGSKA (reference sequence).

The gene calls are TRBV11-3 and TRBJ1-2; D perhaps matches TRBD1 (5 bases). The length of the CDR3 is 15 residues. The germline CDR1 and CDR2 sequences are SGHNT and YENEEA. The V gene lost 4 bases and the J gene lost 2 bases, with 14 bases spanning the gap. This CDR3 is CASSSPAGGNYGYTF. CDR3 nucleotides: TGTGCCAGCAGCTCCCCTGCGGGGGGGAACTATGGCTACACCTTC.

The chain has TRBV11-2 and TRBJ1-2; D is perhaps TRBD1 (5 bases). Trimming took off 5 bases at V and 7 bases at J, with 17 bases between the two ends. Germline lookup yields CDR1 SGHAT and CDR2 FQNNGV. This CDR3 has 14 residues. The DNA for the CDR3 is TGTGCCAGCAGCCCACAGACAGCAATACTTGGCTACACCTTC. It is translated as CASSPQTAILGYTF.

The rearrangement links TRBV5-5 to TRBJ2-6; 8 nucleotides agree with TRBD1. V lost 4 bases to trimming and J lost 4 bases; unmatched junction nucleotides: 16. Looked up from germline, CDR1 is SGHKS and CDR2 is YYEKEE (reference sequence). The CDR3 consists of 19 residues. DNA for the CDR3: TGTGCCAGCAGCCCTCATACCCAGGGACAGGCTATAGGGGCCAACGTCCTGACTTTC. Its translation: CASSPHTQGQAIGANVLTF.

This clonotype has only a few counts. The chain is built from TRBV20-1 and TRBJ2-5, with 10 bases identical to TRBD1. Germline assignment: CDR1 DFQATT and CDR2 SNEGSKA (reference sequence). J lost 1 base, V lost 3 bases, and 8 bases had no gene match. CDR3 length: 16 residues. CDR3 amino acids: CSARGRQGAGQETQYF. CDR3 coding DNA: TGCAGTGCTAGGGGCAGACAGGGGGCAGGCCAAGAGACCCAGTACTTC.

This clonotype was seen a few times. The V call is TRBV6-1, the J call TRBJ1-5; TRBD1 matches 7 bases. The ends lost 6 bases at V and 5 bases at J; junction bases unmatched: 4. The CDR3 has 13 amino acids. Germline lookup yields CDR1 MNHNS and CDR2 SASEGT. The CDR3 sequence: CASSRQGDQPQHF. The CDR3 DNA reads TGTGCCAGCAGCAGACAGGGTGATCAGCCCCAGCATTTT.

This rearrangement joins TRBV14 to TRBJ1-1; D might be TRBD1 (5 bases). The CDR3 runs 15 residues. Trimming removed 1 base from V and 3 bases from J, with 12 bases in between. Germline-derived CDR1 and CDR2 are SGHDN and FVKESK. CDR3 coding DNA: TGTGCCAGCAGCCAAGTAGCAGGGTGGGACACTGAAGCTTTCTTT. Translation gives CASSQVAGWDTEAFF.

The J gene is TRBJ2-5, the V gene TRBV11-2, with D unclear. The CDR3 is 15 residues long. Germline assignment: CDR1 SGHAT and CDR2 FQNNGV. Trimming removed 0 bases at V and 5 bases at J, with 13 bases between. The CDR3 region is CASSLDRLNRETQYF. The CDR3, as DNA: TGTGCCAGCAGCTTAGATCGTCTAAACCGGGAGACCCAGTACTTC.

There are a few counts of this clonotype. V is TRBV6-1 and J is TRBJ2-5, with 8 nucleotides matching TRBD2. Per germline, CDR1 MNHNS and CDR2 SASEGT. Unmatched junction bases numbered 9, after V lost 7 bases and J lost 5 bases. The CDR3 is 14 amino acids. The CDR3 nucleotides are TGTGCCAGCAAGTTCACAACGGGGGGGGAGACCCAGTACTTC. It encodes CASKFTTGGETQYF.

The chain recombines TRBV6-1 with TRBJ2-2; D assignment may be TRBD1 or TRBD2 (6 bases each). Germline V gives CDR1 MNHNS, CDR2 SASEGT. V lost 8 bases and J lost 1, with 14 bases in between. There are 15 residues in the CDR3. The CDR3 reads CASRLEGGNTGELFF. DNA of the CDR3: TGTGCCAGCCGACTAGAGGGGGGGAACACCGGGGAGCTGTTTTTT.

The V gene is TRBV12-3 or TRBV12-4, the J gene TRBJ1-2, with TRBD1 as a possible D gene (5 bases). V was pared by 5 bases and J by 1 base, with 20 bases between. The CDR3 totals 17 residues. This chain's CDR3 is CASSPGRRVSYNYGYTF. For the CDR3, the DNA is TGTGCCAGCAGTCCGGGGCGTAGGGTCAGCTATAACTATGGCTACACCTTC.

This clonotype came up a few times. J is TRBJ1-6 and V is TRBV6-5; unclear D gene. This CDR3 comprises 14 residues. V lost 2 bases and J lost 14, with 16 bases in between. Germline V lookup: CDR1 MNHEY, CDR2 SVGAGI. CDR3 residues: CASSYGDALSSLHF. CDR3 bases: TGTGCCAGCAGTTACGGGGATGCTCTCTCATCCCTCCACTTT.

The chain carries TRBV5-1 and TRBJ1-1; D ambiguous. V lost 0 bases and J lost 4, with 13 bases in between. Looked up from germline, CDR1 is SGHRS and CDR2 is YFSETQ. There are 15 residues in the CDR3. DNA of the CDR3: TGCGCCAGCAGCTTGGGATTGGGTCTCGGCACTGAAGCTTTCTTT. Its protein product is CASSLGLGLGTEAFF.

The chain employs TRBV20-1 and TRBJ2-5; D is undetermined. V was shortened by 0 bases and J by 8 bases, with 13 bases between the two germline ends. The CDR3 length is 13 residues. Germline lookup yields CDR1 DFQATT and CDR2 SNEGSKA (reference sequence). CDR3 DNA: TGCAGTGCTAGAGAGTCGGGTATATATACCCAGTACTTC. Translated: CSARESGIYTQYF.

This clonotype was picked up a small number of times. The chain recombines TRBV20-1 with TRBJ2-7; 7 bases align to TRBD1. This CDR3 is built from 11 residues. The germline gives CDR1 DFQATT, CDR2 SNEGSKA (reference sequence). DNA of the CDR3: TGCAGCGGGACAGATGCCTACGAGCAGTACTTC. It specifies CSGTDAYEQYF.

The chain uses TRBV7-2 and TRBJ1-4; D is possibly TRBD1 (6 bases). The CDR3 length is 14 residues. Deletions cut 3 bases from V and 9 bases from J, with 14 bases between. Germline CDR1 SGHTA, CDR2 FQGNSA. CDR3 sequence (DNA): TGTGCCAGCAGCTTCAACAGGGTTAGTCAAAAACTGTTTTTT. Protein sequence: CASSFNRVSQKLFF.

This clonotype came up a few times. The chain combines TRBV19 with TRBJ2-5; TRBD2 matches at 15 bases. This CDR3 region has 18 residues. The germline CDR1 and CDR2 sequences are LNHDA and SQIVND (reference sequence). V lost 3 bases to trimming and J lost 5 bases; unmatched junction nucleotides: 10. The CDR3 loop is CASSIPPGLAGGTETQYF. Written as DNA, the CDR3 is TGTGCCAGTAGTATTCCCCCCGGACTAGCGGGGGGGACGGAGACCCAGTACTTC.

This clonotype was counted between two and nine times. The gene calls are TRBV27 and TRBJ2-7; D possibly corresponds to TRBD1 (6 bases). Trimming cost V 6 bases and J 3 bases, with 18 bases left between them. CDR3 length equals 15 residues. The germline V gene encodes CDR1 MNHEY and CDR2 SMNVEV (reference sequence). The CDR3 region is CASRAYPGQSYEQYF. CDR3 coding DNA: TGTGCCAGCAGGGCATATCCGGGACAAAGCTACGAGCAGTACTTC.

The CDR3 loop is CSATHLGGGPTDTQYF. CDR3 sequence (DNA): TGCAGTGCAACCCATCTAGGGGGGGGCCCCACAGATACGCAGTATTTT. This sequence joins TRBV20-1 and TRBJ2-3, with a possible D match to TRBD2 (7 bases). Germline assignment: CDR1 DFQATT and CDR2 SNEGSKA (reference sequence). The V end was cut by 6 bases, the J end by 2 bases, with 21 bases between. The CDR3 covers 16 residues.

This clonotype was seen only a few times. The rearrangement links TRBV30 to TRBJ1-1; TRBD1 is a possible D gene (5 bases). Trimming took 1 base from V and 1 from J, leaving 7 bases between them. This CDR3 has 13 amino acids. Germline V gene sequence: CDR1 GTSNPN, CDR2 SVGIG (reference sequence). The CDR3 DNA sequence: TGTGCCTGGAGTGGGCAGGGGAACACTGAAGCTTTCTTT. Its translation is CAWSGQGNTEAFF.

The CDR3 is CSAIPRLEAFF. The CDR3 DNA follows: TGCAGTGCTATTCCGCGGCTGGAAGCTTTCTTT. J is TRBJ1-1 and V is TRBV20-1; D remains unclear. CDR1 and CDR2 from the germline V gene are DFQATT and SNEGSKA (reference sequence). The CDR3 runs to 11 residues. V dropped 4 bases and J dropped 8 bases, with 11 bases sitting between them.

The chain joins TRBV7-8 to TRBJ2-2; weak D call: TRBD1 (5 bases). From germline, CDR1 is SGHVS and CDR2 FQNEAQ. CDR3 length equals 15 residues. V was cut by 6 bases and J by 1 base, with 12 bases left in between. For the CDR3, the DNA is TGTGCCAGCAGACACCCGACAGAGAACACCGGGGAGCTGTTTTTT. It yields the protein CASRHPTENTGELFF.

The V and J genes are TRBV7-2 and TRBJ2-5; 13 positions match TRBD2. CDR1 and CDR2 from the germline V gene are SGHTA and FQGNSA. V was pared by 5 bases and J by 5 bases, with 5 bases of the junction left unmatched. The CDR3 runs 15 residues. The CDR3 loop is CASSHGLAGVETQYF. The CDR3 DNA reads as TGTGCCAGCAGCCATGGACTAGCGGGGGTTGAGACCCAGTACTTC.

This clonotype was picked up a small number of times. For the CDR3, the DNA is TGTGCCAGTAGTACCGCTCAACAGGGGAACTATGGCTACACCTTC. It yields the protein CASSTAQQGNYGYTF. The rearrangement uses TRBV19 and TRBJ1-2, with 7 bases matching TRBD1. The length of the CDR3 is 15 residues. Germline CDR1 LNHDA, CDR2 SQIVND (reference sequence). Losses at the gene ends were 4 bases for V and 2 bases for J; bases not matched to a gene: 7.

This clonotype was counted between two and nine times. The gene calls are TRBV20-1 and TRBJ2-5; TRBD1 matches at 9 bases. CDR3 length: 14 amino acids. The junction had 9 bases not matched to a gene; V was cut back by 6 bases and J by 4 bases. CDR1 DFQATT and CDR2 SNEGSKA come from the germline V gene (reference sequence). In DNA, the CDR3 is TGCAGTGCCCCAACGACGGGACAGGGAGAGACCCAGTACTTC. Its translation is CSAPTTGQGETQYF.

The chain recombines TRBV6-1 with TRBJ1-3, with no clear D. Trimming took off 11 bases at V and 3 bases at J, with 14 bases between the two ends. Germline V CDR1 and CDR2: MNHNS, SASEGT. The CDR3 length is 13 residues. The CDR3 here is CASLGRFGNTIYF. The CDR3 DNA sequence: TGTGCCTCCCTGGGGAGATTTGGAAACACCATATATTTT.

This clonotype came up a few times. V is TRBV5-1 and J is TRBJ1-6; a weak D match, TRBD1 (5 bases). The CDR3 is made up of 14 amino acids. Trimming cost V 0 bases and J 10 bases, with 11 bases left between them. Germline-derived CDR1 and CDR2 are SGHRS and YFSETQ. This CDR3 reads CASSLEGIRSPLHF. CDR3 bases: TGCGCCAGCAGCTTGGAGGGGATACGATCACCCCTCCACTTT.

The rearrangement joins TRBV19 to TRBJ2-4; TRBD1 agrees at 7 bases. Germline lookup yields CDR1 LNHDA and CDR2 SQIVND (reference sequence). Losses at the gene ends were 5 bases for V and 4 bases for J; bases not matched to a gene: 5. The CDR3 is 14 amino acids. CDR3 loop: CASSPEDRKNIQYF. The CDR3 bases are TGTGCCAGTAGTCCAGAGGACAGGAAAAACATTCAGTACTTC.